Listed here are 30 T cell receptor beta chains from one sample, sequenced in a study of shared clonotypes between healthy human individuals. Sequenced by immunoSEQ multiplex PCR; TCRdb stores in-frame clones only, minus some. The top ten hold roughly 1.4% of the sample, which has about 1 million clones, under 80% seen once. The sequencing input was memory CD4+ T cells sorted from blood. The subset: CD45RA-negative fraction. These receptor sequences come from a man younger than 30 in good health.

This clone was recorded only once. This chain uses TRBV5-6 with TRBJ2-6; TRBD1 matches 7 bases. V was clipped by 1 base and J by 0 bases; unmatched bases: 4. Germline V lookup: CDR1 SGHDT, CDR2 YYEEEE. CDR3 length: 17 amino acids. This CDR3 reads CASSLRQGPSGANVLTF. The CDR3 DNA reads as TGTGCCAGCAGCTTGAGACAGGGACCCTCTGGGGCCAACGTCCTGACTTTC.

The chain combines TRBV2 with TRBJ1-1; the D is unclear. The CDR3 runs to 14 residues. Trimming removed 5 bases at V and 2 bases at J, with 12 bases between. Looked up from germline, CDR1 is SNHLY and CDR2 is FYNNEI. The CDR3 loop is CASSREAANTEAFF. The CDR3, as DNA: TGTGCCAGCAGTCGCGAAGCAGCCAACACTGAAGCTTTCTTT.

This chain connects TRBV2 to TRBJ2-6; possibly TRBD1 for D (6 bases). V was shortened by 6 bases and J by 12 bases, with 12 bases between the two germline ends. The length of the CDR3 is 12 residues. Germline loops: CDR1 SNHLY, CDR2 FYNNEI. CDR3 loop: CASRVDSSVLTF. The CDR3 region has the DNA TGTGCCAGCAGGGTGGACAGTTCCGTCCTGACTTTC.

The V gene is TRBV6-1, the J gene TRBJ2-3; D is unresolved. The length of the CDR3 is 11 residues. The germline V gene encodes CDR1 MNHNS and CDR2 SASEGT. V shed 8 bases and J shed 4 bases, with 7 bases lying between them. The CDR3, as DNA: TGTGCCAGCGGGGATGCAGATACGCAGTATTTT. This gives the protein CASGDADTQYF.

The CDR3 sequence: CASSLVGAADTGELFF. The CDR3 coding sequence is TGTGCCAGCAGCTTAGTCGGCGCGGCGGACACCGGGGAGCTGTTTTTT. The chain combines TRBV7-2 with TRBJ2-2; D unresolved. The CDR3 is made up of 16 amino acids. CDR1 is SGHTA, CDR2 FQGNSA, per germline. Trimming took off 1 base at V and 3 bases at J, with 12 bases between the two ends.

The rearrangement links TRBV5-6 to TRBJ2-5; D might be TRBD2 (6 bases). CDR1 is SGHDT and CDR2 is YYEEEE in the germline V gene. CDR3 length equals 16 residues. The V and J ends lost 5 bases and 1 base respectively, with 18 bases between them. The CDR3 here is CASRMKGAGGQETQYF. The CDR3 DNA is TGTGCCAGCAGAATGAAGGGCGCCGGGGGCCAAGAGACCCAGTACTTC. The whole variable domain, remainder taken from reference TRBV5-6 and TRBJ2-5, is DAGVTQSPTHLIKTRGQQVTLRCSPKSGHDTVSWYQQALGQGPQFIFQYYEEEERQRGNFPDRFSGHQFPNYSSELNVNALLLGDSALYLCASRMKGAGGQETQYFGPGTRLLVL.

The table lists this clone with a few counts. V and J are TRBV10-3 and TRBJ2-5; the match to TRBD2 covers 14 bases. Looked up from germline, CDR1 is ENHRY and CDR2 is SYGVKD. The V and J ends lost 6 bases and 4 bases, in that order; junction bases with no gene match: 10. The CDR3 runs 17 residues. The chain's CDR3 is CAISPGLAGGEGETQYF. The CDR3 DNA is TGTGCCATCAGCCCCGGACTAGCGGGAGGAGAGGGAGAGACCCAGTACTTC.

The chain links TRBV6-5 to TRBJ2-2; tentatively, D is TRBD2 (6 bases). Germline CDR1 is MNHEY and CDR2 is SVGAGI. V was pared by 6 bases and J by 4 bases, with 15 bases between. This CDR3 region has 15 residues. The DNA for the CDR3 is TGTGCCAGCAGATCCAGGCGGGGTAGCACCGGGGAGCTGTTTTTT. It specifies CASRSRRGSTGELFF.

The V gene is TRBV5-3, the J gene TRBJ1-4, with a tentative D call TRBD1 (6 bases). TRBV5-3 is recorded as an ORF, its role being uncertain. Trimming pared 1 base from V and 2 bases from J, leaving 24 bases between. The CDR3 runs 20 residues. The CDR3: CARSLSAQGGGKGTNEKLFF. CDR3 DNA sequence: TGTGCCAGAAGCTTGTCGGCACAGGGAGGAGGTAAGGGGACTAATGAAAAACTGTTTTTT.

V usage is TRBV7-9 and J usage is TRBJ1-3, with 7 bases aligning to TRBD1. The trim removed 6 bases at V and 0 bases at J, leaving 5 bases unmatched. CDR3 length: 15 residues. Germline V CDR1 and CDR2: SEHNR, FQNEAQ (reference sequence). The CDR3 nucleotides are TGTGCCAGCAGGCCGGGACAGCACTCTGGAAACACCATATATTTT. Amino acid sequence: CASRPGQHSGNTIYF.

This clone was observed a handful of times. The chain recombines TRBV5-1 with TRBJ2-7; a possible D gene is TRBD1 (6 bases). The CDR3 spans 14 residues. Trimming took off 3 bases at V and 6 bases at J, with 16 bases between the two ends. Germline V gene lookup returns CDR1 SGHRS and CDR2 YFSETQ. The chain's CDR3 is CASSSSLGGGEQYF. The CDR3 nucleotides read TGCGCCAGCAGCTCATCCCTTGGGGGCGGCGAGCAGTACTTC.

The chain uses TRBV5-4 and TRBJ1-1; the match to TRBD1 covers 8 bases. This CDR3 has 15 residues. Germline trimming cut 5 bases from V and 2 bases from J; bases unmatched to any gene: 8. CDR1 is SGHNT, CDR2 YYREEE, per germline (reference sequence). The CDR3 region is CASSFKTGANTEAFF. CDR3 nucleotide sequence: TGTGCCAGCAGTTTTAAGACAGGGGCCAACACTGAAGCTTTCTTT.

V gene TRBV6-6 combines with J gene TRBJ2-7, with a weak D call TRBD2 (5 bases). Trimming cost V 7 bases and J 6 bases, with 10 bases left between them. This CDR3 comprises 11 residues. Germline loops: CDR1 MNHNY, CDR2 SVGAGI (reference sequence). CDR3 residues: CASTRGGEQYF. The CDR3 region has the DNA TGTGCCAGCACTCGGGGTGGCGAGCAGTACTTC.

The V gene is TRBV7-9, the J gene TRBJ2-3; the D gene is possibly TRBD2 (5 bases). CDR1 SEHNR and CDR2 FQNEAQ come from the germline V gene (reference sequence). Trimming left V 6 bases short and J 1 base short, with 11 bases between. The CDR3 loop spans 14 amino acids. CDR3 bases: TGTGCCAGCAGTTCGGGGTTCGGCACAGATACGCAGTATTTT. Translating gives CASSSGFGTDTQYF.

This sequence joins TRBV5-8 and TRBJ2-3; D may correspond to TRBD1 or TRBD2 (5 bases each). Germline V CDR1 and CDR2: SGHTS, YDEGEE. V was pared by 1 base and J by 0 bases, with 6 bases between. The CDR3 covers 14 residues. CDR3 DNA sequence: TGTGCCAGCAGCTTGTGGGGGAGCACAGATACGCAGTATTTT. It codes for CASSLWGSTDTQYF. The variable domain in full, completed from reference TRBV5-8 and TRBJ2-3, reads EAGVTQSPTHLIKTRGQQATLRCSPISGHTSVYWYQQALGLGLQFLLWYDEGEERNRGNFPPRFSGRQFPNYSSELNVNALELEDSALYLCASSLWGSTDTQYFGPGTRLTVL.

This rearrangement joins TRBV7-2 to TRBJ2-7; 11 nucleotides agree with TRBD2. The CDR3 length is 15 residues. Germline CDR1 and CDR2: SGHTA and FQGNSA. The junction had 7 bases not matched to a gene; V was cut back by 4 bases and J by 5 bases. The CDR3 here is CASSSTSGSRHEQYF. For the CDR3, the DNA is TGTGCCAGCAGCTCCACTAGCGGGAGTCGGCACGAGCAGTACTTC.

This clone has only a few counts. A much larger clone lies a single base off, so this may be a read error. This sample includes further DNA sequences coding for the same CDR3. This sequence joins TRBV11-2 and TRBJ2-5; D call uncertain. Germline values: CDR1 SGHAT, CDR2 FQNNGV. The CDR3 is made up of 11 amino acids. V lost 4 bases and J lost 1, with 1 base in between. CDR3 DNA: TGTGCCAGCAGCTCCCAAGAGACCCAGTACTTC. This gives the protein CASSSQETQYF.

This chain uses TRBV11-2 with TRBJ2-7; the match to TRBD2 covers 7 bases. The CDR3 covers 15 residues. Germline lookup yields CDR1 SGHAT and CDR2 FQNNGV. V shed 5 bases and J 2 bases; nucleotides not matched to a gene: 9. CDR3 nucleotides: TGTGCCAGCAGCCCCCGGCCTAGCGGAGCCTACGAGCAGTACTTC. It encodes CASSPRPSGAYEQYF.

In this sample, this clone turned up a few times. The gene calls are TRBV7-2 and TRBJ2-5, with TRBD2 as a possible D gene (6 bases). CDR1 is SGHTA and CDR2 is FQGNSA in the germline V gene. V lost 2 bases to trimming and J lost 5 bases, with 15 bases between them. This CDR3 contains 15 residues. The CDR3 here is CASSLSWASEETQYF. CDR3 in DNA: TGTGCCAGCAGCTTAAGTTGGGCTAGCGAGGAGACCCAGTACTTC.

The V and J genes are TRBV5-1 and TRBJ2-7, with D perhaps matching TRBD1 (6 bases). In germline, CDR1 is SGHRS, CDR2 YFSETQ. The CDR3 consists of 16 residues. V was clipped by 2 bases and J by 2 bases, with 17 bases between them. This CDR3 is CASSFSGNKGAYEQYF. The CDR3 DNA reads TGCGCCAGCAGCTTCAGTGGGAACAAGGGGGCCTACGAGCAGTACTTC.

This clone was observed a few times. The chain has TRBV29-1 and TRBJ2-7; D is unresolved. Trimming pared 5 bases from V and 4 bases from J, leaving 12 bases between. The CDR3 is 12 amino acids. Germline loops: CDR1 SQVTM, CDR2 ANQGSEA. Here the CDR3 DNA reads TGCAGCGTTTCCCCGGGTCAATACGAGCAGTACTTC. Encoded protein: CSVSPGQYEQYF.

The chain links TRBV19 to TRBJ1-2, with a possible D match to TRBD1 (6 bases). V lost 4 bases, J lost 6 bases, and 15 bases lay in between. Germline V gene sequence: CDR1 LNHDA, CDR2 SQIVND (reference sequence). The CDR3 loop spans 14 amino acids. This chain's CDR3 is CASSTEGGPDGYTF. DNA for the CDR3: TGTGCCAGTAGTACGGAAGGGGGGCCAGATGGCTACACCTTC.

This chain links TRBV30 with TRBJ1-6; D is undetermined. The CDR3 sequence is 15 residues long. CDR1 and CDR2 from the germline V gene are GTSNPN and SVGIG (reference sequence). Trimming cost V 2 bases and J 5 bases, with 13 bases left between them. The CDR3 is CAWSLPGTHNSPLHF. The CDR3 DNA reads TGTGCCTGGAGTCTACCGGGAACCCATAATTCACCCCTCCACTTT.

The sample holds a few counts of this clone. Other DNA sequences within the sample encode an identical CDR3. The chain has TRBV19 and TRBJ1-5, with D possibly being TRBD1 (5 bases). Trimming cost V 1 base and J 2 bases, with 9 bases left between them. This CDR3 spans 15 amino acids. Germline V gene sequence: CDR1 LNHDA, CDR2 SQIVND (reference sequence). The CDR3 DNA sequence: TGTGCCAGTAGTATAGGGGGGGGAGGCAATCAGCCCCAGCATTTT. It specifies CASSIGGGGNQPQHF.

The chain employs TRBV10-3 and TRBJ2-3; D may be TRBD2 (6 bases). This CDR3 is 14 amino acids long. The germline V gene has CDR1 ENHRY and CDR2 SYGVKD. V lost 6 bases and J 0 bases, leaving 10 bases between the germline ends. This CDR3 is CAIRAGRSTDTQYF. CDR3 DNA: TGTGCCATCAGGGCAGGGAGGAGCACAGATACGCAGTATTTT.

This clone has only a few counts. This chain connects TRBV5-4 to TRBJ2-3, with TRBD2 matching 7 bases. The CDR3 contains 15 residues. V was pared by 0 bases and J by 3 bases, with 4 bases of the junction left unmatched. Germline V gene sequence: CDR1 SGHNT, CDR2 YYREEE (reference sequence). Written as DNA, the CDR3 is TGTGCCAGCAGCTTGGGTAGCGGGCCTACAGATACGCAGTATTTT. As protein: CASSLGSGPTDTQYF.

The J gene is TRBJ1-3, the V gene TRBV5-1, with D maybe TRBD1 (6 bases). Trimming stripped 4 bases from V and 4 bases from J, with 18 bases between. The CDR3 is 16 residues long. Germline-derived CDR1 and CDR2 are SGHRS and YFSETQ. The CDR3 nucleotides are TGCGCCAGCAGCCCGGTTATCCAGGGGACCGGAAACACCATATATTTT. As protein: CASSPVIQGTGNTIYF.

This clone was seen many times. The chain links TRBV6-1 to TRBJ2-1, with a weak D call TRBD2 (6 bases). V shed 2 bases and J shed 7 bases, with 15 bases lying between them. The CDR3 totals 15 residues. Per the germline V gene, CDR1 is MNHNS and CDR2 is SASEGT. CDR3 DNA: TGTGCCAGCAGTGAAAGGGGACTGGGGAAGAATGAGCAGTTCTTC. This sequence encodes CASSERGLGKNEQFF.

This clone was counted a few times. The DNA for the CDR3 is TGTGCCAGCAGCGTTCACTCGGGACTAGCGGGAGATGAGCAGTACTTC. It translates to CASSVHSGLAGDEQYF. The chain joins TRBV9 to TRBJ2-7; 14 bases line up with TRBD2. The trim removed 2 bases at V and 7 bases at J, leaving 8 bases unmatched. Germline loops: CDR1 SGDLS, CDR2 YYNGEE. The CDR3 consists of 16 residues.

This sequence joins TRBV5-6 and TRBJ2-7, with D uncertain. The CDR3 has 12 amino acids. V was pared by 2 bases and J by 4 bases, with 7 bases between. In germline, CDR1 is SGHDT, CDR2 YYEEEE. The CDR3 loop reads CASSFNMYEQYF. CDR3 sequence (DNA): TGTGCCAGCAGCTTCAATATGTACGAGCAGTACTTC.